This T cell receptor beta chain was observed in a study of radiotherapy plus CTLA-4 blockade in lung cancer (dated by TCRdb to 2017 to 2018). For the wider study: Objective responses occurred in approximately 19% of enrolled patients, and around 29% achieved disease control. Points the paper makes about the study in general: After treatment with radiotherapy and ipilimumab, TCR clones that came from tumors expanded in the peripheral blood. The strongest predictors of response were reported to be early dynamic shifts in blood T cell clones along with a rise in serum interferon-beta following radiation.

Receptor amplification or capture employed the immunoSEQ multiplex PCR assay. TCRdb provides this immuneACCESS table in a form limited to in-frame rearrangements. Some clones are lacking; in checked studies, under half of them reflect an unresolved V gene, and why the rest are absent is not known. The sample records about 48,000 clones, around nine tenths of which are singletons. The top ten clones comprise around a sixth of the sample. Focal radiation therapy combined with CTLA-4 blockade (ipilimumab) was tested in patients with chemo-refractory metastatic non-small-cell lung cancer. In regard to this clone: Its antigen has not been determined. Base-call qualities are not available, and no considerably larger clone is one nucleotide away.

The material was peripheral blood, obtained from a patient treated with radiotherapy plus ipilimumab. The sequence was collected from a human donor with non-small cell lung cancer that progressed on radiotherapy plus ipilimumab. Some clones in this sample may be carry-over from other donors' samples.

The sequenced DNA: TGTGCCAGCAGTTACCGTTTACAGTCTACAGATACGCAGTATTTT. This yields the protein CASSYRLQSTDTQYF. The V gene is TRBV6-5 and the J gene is TRBJ2-3; no D segment can be confidently identified. The germline ends are 12 bases apart after V is trimmed by 2 bases and J by 3 bases. CDR1 and CDR2 are read off the germline V gene as MNHEY and SVGAGI. Inclusive of the bounding cysteine and phenylalanine, the CDR3 is 15 residues long. Only the CDR3 part of the read is kept: 45 bases, read in frame from the first base.